This TCR beta chain was recorded in a study of PD-1 blockade in classical Hodgkin lymphoma (dated by TCRdb to about 2020). Concerning the study at large: Nivolumab dosing was 3 mg/kg intravenously every 2 weeks, continuing until either disease progression or unacceptable toxicity. The study used TCR beta sequencing and CyTOF to define a peripheral blood immune signature of response to PD-1 blockade in classical Hodgkin lymphoma. Points the paper makes about the study in general: Patients starting nivolumab less than 1 year after ASCT had lower diversity and were excluded from later analyses to avoid confounding by immune reconstitution. Baseline TCR diversity was reported as lower in newly diagnosed patients than in healthy donors, and lower still in relapsed/refractory patients. Only a single clinical trial cohort was studied, and what caused the repertoire differences, possibly disease activity or prior therapy, remained undefined. By C4D1, a significant rise was seen in CD4+ TCR diversity but not in CD8+ TCR diversity (p=0.0027 vs p=0.16), and the rise was most apparent among complete responders (p=0.02). Trial patients with a complete response had baseline diversity similar to that of newly diagnosed patients, while partial responders and progressors had significantly lower diversity.

On this clone: The antigen this receptor binds is unknown. Base qualities are not at hand, and no much larger clone is one base apart.

The Qiagen DNeasy kit was used to extract genomic DNA from unsorted PBMCs and from the negatively selected CD4+ and CD8+ fractions. Using primers that anneal to V and J segments, immunoSEQ multiplex PCR amplified the TCR beta CDR3 regions. Amplification bias was minimized using a synthetic immune receptor repertoire, and residual bias was removed computationally after sequencing. The study's processing was this. Custom Python scripts were used to quantify repertoire diversity as the Shannon entropy index. The unsorted, CD4+ and CD8+ repertoires were each analyzed separately, with the exception of combined analyses, where CD4+ and CD8+ sequences were merged in silico. A clone was considered expanded if an increase in frequency of at least 2-fold after treatment relative to C1D1 was found, and a pseudocount of 0.5 was applied to clones undetected at baseline. Singleton clones were defined as clones with 0 or 1 copy at C1D1, and non-singleton clones were defined as clones with 2 or more copies. Clones expanded in unsorted samples were assigned a CD4+, CD8+ or unknown annotation through matching of protein sequences in sorted samples from the same patient. Diversity changes from C1D1 to C4D1 were tested in paired samples using Wilcoxon tests. In its TCRdb copy, this immuneACCESS table keeps in-frame sequences only and misses some clones. Where compared with another copy, unresolved V genes explain less than half of these, and the others have no known cause. The V and J calls and clone size were taken over from that table, and D and trimming were inferred from the DNA. Counted in this sample were roughly 14,000 clones; around 64% of them appeared once. About 11% of the sample is taken by the ten largest.

Relative to germline, V is 5 bases shorter and J is 3 bases shorter, with 7 bases between their ends. For CDR1 and CDR2, the germline V gene lists SGHTA and FQGTGA. From the cysteine up to the phenylalanine, the CDR3 has a length of 13 residues. Only CDR3 DNA is held: 39 bases, read in frame from base 1. The time point label, read with the paper, signifies: cycle 1 day 1 (C1D1), immediately before nivolumab initiation. Every trial patient had relapsed following autologous stem cell transplantation, and prior brentuximab vedotin exposure was what differed among cohorts A, B and C. The trial cohort comprised roughly 50 patients with relapsed/refractory classical Hodgkin lymphoma whose best overall responses were complete response, partial response or progressive disease. In the multi-cohort phase II CheckMate 205 trial, trial patients received single-agent nivolumab. Best overall response was determined by an independent review committee according to the 2007 International Working Group response criteria. Trial PBMCs were collected immediately before nivolumab initiation (C1D1) and during therapy at cycle 2 day 1 and cycle 4 day 1. Peripheral blood was collected in 8 mL Vacutainer Cell Preparation Tubes, from which PBMCs were isolated by centrifugation and then cryopreserved.

Recombination connected TRBV7-3 to TRBJ2-2; TRBD1 might be the D gene, on 5 matching bases. Source: peripheral blood mononuclear cells (PBMCs), taken at baseline. The receptor's source is a human donor with classical Hodgkin lymphoma. The DNA is TGTGCCAGCAGCAGGGGTTACACCGGGGAGCTGTTTTTT. The resulting protein is CASSRGYTGELFF.